The count of the clone carrying this T cell receptor beta chain is one. Its cognate antigen is unknown. The CDR3 contains 11 residues. The V gene lost 3 bases and the J gene lost 7 bases, with 9 bases spanning the gap. Per the germline V gene, CDR1 is SQVTM and CDR2 is ANQGSEA. This record belongs to a study of PD-1 blockade in mismatch repair-deficient tumors. At the level of the study: All were previously treated, progressing patients with approximately 11 mismatch repair-deficient cancer types.

Whole-study results and caveats: Rapid post-treatment expansion, then contraction, generally preceding radiologic response, marked tumor-resident clones.

The protocol was immunoSEQ multiplex PCR, while the TCRdb copy is restricted to in-frame clones and leaves out a portion. The sample consists of around 110,000 clones, 65% to 80% of them appearing once. All patients were mismatch repair deficient, assessed by either PCR or immunohistochemistry. TCR sequencing covered a few patients who responded to pembrolizumab. The rearrangement joins TRBV29-1 to TRBJ1-2; no clear D. Sample: peripheral blood, taken more than 58 weeks after starting pembrolizumab. The TCR comes from an adult with mismatch repair-deficient cancer. CDR3 bases: TGCAGCGTTGAGTATCCAGGTGGCTACACCTTC. Protein: CSVEYPGGYTF. Supplemented by reference TRBV29-1 and TRBJ1-2, the full variable domain reads SAVISQKPSRDICQRGTSLTIQCQVDSQVTMMFWYRQQPGQSLTLIATANQGSEATYESGFVIDKFPISRPNLTFSTLTVSNMSPEDSSIYLCSVEYPGGYTFGSGTRLTVV.